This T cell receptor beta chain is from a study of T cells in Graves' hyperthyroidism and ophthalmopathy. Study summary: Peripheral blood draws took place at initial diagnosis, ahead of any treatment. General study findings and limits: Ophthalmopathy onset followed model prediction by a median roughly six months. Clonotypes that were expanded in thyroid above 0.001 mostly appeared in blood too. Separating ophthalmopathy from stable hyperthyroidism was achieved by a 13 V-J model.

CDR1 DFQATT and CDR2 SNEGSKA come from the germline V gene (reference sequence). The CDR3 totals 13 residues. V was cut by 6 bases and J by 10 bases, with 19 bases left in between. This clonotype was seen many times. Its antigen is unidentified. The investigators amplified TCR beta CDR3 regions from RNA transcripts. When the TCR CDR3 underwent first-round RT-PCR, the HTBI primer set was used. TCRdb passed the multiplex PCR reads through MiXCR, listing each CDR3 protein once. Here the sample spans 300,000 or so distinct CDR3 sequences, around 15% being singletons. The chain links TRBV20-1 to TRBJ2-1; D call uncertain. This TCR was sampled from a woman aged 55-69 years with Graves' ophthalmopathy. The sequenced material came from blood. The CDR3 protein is CSAGSDGVGEQFF. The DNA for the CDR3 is TGCAGTGCCGGATCGGATGGGGTAGGAGAGCAGTTCTTC.